A single T cell receptor beta chain is shown here with its context. Its antigen specificity is not known. The input lacks base qualities; no much larger clone sits a single base away. The trial excluded patients who had a history of autoimmune disease or who were on systemic immunosuppression. In every dose cohort, peripheral blood was drawn for TCR sequencing at baseline, cycle 4 day 1, and cycle 7 day 1. Samples were obtained from an open-label, multicenter, first-in-human phase I dose-escalation trial of ivuxolimab. Adults with locally advanced or metastatic melanoma, renal cell carcinoma, hepatocellular carcinoma or head and neck squamous cell carcinoma were enrolled in the trial. Before TCR sequencing, CD4+ T cells and CD8+ T cells from peripheral blood were sorted into separate populations. The entry originates in a study of OX40 agonist ivuxolimab in advanced cancers. For the study in its entirety: Ivuxolimab was a fully human IgG2 agonistic monoclonal antibody targeting the costimulatory receptor OX40 (CD134). Intravenous ivuxolimab was administered to patients every 2 weeks at six dose levels: 0.01, 0.1, 0.3, 1.5, 3 and 10 mg/kg. The paper reports the monotherapy dose-escalation portion (N of about 47 patients) of the phase I ivuxolimab trial. In the dose-escalation cohort, approximately 80% of patients were male, and the mean age was 60 years with a range of about 23 to 79. Of the 50 to 55 patients in dose escalation, 19 had hepatocellular carcinoma, some 15 had melanoma, 9 had renal cell carcinoma and 9 had head and neck cancer. Patients were allowed to have had prior anti-PD-1, anti-PD-L1 or anti-CTLA-4 therapy, and 40% of the dose-escalation patients had previously received checkpoint inhibitors. Peripheral TCRbeta sequencing was intended to test whether TCR sequence diversity was altered and clonal T-cell expansion was caused by ivuxolimab. Partial responses occurred in three dose-escalation patients: two with cutaneous melanoma and one with hepatocellular carcinoma. What the work shows at the level of the full study, not this receptor alone: In the 0.1-3.0 mg/kg groups, partial responders were among the patients with the lowest normalized peripheral clonal expansion, particularly in CD8+ T cells. Antigen specificity was not determined for the clonally expanded peripheral T cells. At doses of 0.1 to 3.0 mg/kg, clonal expansion of both CD4+ and CD8+ T cells in blood was seen between baseline and week 6. Low levels of normalized T-cell clonal expansion were also seen in some patients who did not respond. After ivuxolimab, more expanded clones were found on average in CD8+ T cells than in CD4+ T cells.

Genomic DNA was isolated from the sorted cells so that the TCRbeta CDR3 region could be sequenced. TCRbeta CDR3 regions were sequenced using the immunoSEQ Assay. Here the immuneACCESS table is served through TCRdb, limited to in-frame sequences with V and J called. Missing clones are a known gap in these copies; in checked studies unresolved V genes cover under half, and the rest lacks a known reason. The sample includes approximately 74,000 clones, with 85% to 90% observed a single time. Roughly a tenth of the sample is held by the ten biggest clonotypes. The CDR3, from cysteine to phenylalanine, totals 14 residues. Only the CDR3 portion is preserved as DNA: 42 bases, with reading frame beginning at the first base. Trimming costs V 0 bases and J 1 base, and their ends lie 3 bases apart. Via the germline V gene, CDR1 is SGHTA and CDR2 FQGNSA.

Source: CD4+ or CD8+ T cells sorted from blood, taken in a trial of the OX40 agonist ivuxolimab. The sequence was obtained from an adult with an advanced solid tumor such as melanoma, head and neck, liver or kidney cancer. The chain is made from TRBV7-2 and TRBJ2-2; the D segment cannot be called with confidence. The DNA sequence follows: TGTGCCAGCAGCTTAGCCAAGAACACCGGGGAGCTGTTTTTT. The translation is CASSLAKNTGELFF. When the CDR3 is completed using the reference TRBV7-2 and TRBJ2-2 genes on either side, the full variable domain is GAGVSQSPSNKVTEKGKDVELRCDPISGHTALYWYRQSLGQGLEFLIYFQGNSAPDKSGLPSDRFSAERTGGSVSTLTIQRTQQEDSAVYLCASSLAKNTGELFFGEGSRLTVL.